These 9 T cell receptor beta chains were sequenced from one sample in a study of human T cells and chemical hapten exposure. TCRdb processed the RACE reads anew with MiXCR; each CDR3 protein has one entry. The top ten hold approximately 1.4% of the sample, which has tens of thousands of distinct CDR3 sequences, around 10% seen once. Time point specified: patch test 2, 6 weeks after DPC sensitization. Treatment indicated: therapeutic diphenylcyclopropenone sensitization with weekly scalp DPC. The material sequenced was whole blood, taken in connection with sensitization to the hapten diphenylcyclopropenone (DPC). These receptors were taken from a man aged 18-30 years with alopecia areata. Some clones in this sample may be carry-over from other donors' samples.

This clonotype was seen repeatedly, ten times or more. The chain combines TRBV28 with TRBJ2-5; D is unclear. The length of the CDR3 is 12 residues. Germline V gene data show CDR1 as MDHEN and CDR2 as SYDVKM. The ends were cut back, 3 bases at V and 3 bases at J, with 5 bases in the middle. DNA for the CDR3: TGTGCCAGCAGTTTCACAGAAGAGACCCAGTACTTC. This codes for CASSFTEETQYF.

This clonotype has at least ten counts. This rearrangement joins TRBV20-1 to TRBJ2-1; D is undetermined. V shed 3 bases and J shed 6 bases, with 6 bases lying between them. CDR3 length: 11 amino acids. CDR1 is DFQATT, CDR2 SNEGSKA, per germline (reference sequence). The DNA for the CDR3 is TGCAGTGCTAGTTCCCTCAATGAGCAGTTCTTC. This encodes CSASSLNEQFF.

This clonotype was observed a few times. The V call is TRBV6-2 or TRBV6-3, the J call TRBJ1-1; D is possibly TRBD1 (6 bases). The CDR3 contains 14 residues. Germline V CDR1 and CDR2: MNHEY, SVGEGT. V dropped 8 bases and J dropped 4 bases, with 17 bases sitting between them. The CDR3 sequence is CASGGHDGFTEAFF. CDR3 DNA: TGTGCCAGCGGGGGACACGACGGGTTCACTGAAGCTTTCTTT.

This chain uses TRBV6-2 or TRBV6-3 with TRBJ2-7; D perhaps matches TRBD1 (6 bases). V dropped 4 bases and J dropped 4 bases, with 14 bases sitting between them. This CDR3 has 14 amino acids. The germline gives CDR1 MNHEY, CDR2 SVGEGT. Here the CDR3 DNA reads TGTGCCAGCAGTTTGGCCAGGGGAATATACGAGCAGTACGTC. Protein sequence: CASSLARGIYEQYV.

The rearrangement joins TRBV11-3 to TRBJ2-1, with 9 positions matching TRBD2. The CDR3 totals 16 residues. The germline CDR1 and CDR2 sequences are SGHNT and YENEEA. With 2 bases clipped from V and 10 bases from J, the junction kept 12 bases outside the gene matches. The CDR3 DNA reads as TGTGCCAGCAGCTTATATGTAGCGGGGGATTCCAGGGAGCAGTTCTTC. As protein: CASSLYVAGDSREQFF.

The chain carries TRBV28 and TRBJ1-2, with a weak D call TRBD1 (5 bases). The CDR3 has 13 residues. V lost 1 base to trimming and J lost 8 bases, with 11 bases between them. Germline V gene lookup returns CDR1 MDHEN and CDR2 SYDVKM. CDR3 nucleotide sequence: TGTGCCAGCAGTTTATCTGGGGCTAGGGGCTACACCTTC. It is translated as CASSLSGARGYTF.

This clonotype was observed a handful of times. J is TRBJ1-2 and V is TRBV29-1; D unclear. The CDR3 sequence is 11 residues long. CDR1 and CDR2 from the germline V gene are SQVTM and ANQGSEA. Trimming stripped 7 bases from V and 3 bases from J, with 9 bases between. CDR3 protein: CSGGSDYGYTF. As DNA, the CDR3 is TGCAGCGGAGGGTCAGACTATGGCTACACCTTC.

This clonotype was observed a few times. The rearrangement uses TRBV7-2 and TRBJ1-2; unclear D gene. The CDR3 sequence is 13 residues long. With 5 bases removed from V and 6 bases from J, the gap between germline ends came to 13 bases. Germline-derived CDR1 and CDR2 are SGHTA and FQGNSA. CDR3 DNA: TGTGCCAGCAGCCCCTCCGGGGTCCATGGCTACACCTTC. Translation gives CASSPSGVHGYTF.

This clonotype has more than one count but fewer than ten. CDR3 DNA: TGTGCCAGCACCCTCATAGCCAGGAGTGCGCAGTATTTT. Translated: CASTLIARSAQYF. V and J are TRBV7-8 and TRBJ2-3; D is uncertain. Germline V gives CDR1 SGHVS, CDR2 FQNEAQ. Trimming pared 7 bases from V and 10 bases from J, leaving 18 bases between. The CDR3 is 13 amino acids.